Each of the 24 T cell receptor beta chains below was sequenced from the same sample in a study of breast tumors, draining lymph nodes, adjacent tissues. TCRdb called the multiplex PCR reads again in MiXCR, with one record for every CDR3 protein. The sample holds roughly 70,000 distinct CDR3 sequences, 43% seen once. What was sequenced was breast tumor tissue. The receptor source for this set is a female donor with breast cancer. Some clones in this sample may be carry-over from other donors' samples.

Worth noting for this clonotype: Since a much larger clone is just one base distant, this may be a read error. The chain links TRBV10-3 to TRBJ2-5; D is unclear. This CDR3 has 13 amino acids. Trimming cost V 5 bases and J 4 bases, with 11 bases left between them. Germline-derived CDR1 and CDR2 are ENHRY and SYGVKD. The CDR3 DNA reads as TGTGCCATCAGTTCCCTCCAGCTAGAGACCCAGTACTTC. Translation: CAISSLQLETQYF.

The chain combines TRBV2 with TRBJ2-2; 9 bases are shared with TRBD1. Germline V gives CDR1 SNHLY, CDR2 FYNNEI. This CDR3 spans 15 amino acids. V gave up 8 bases and J gave up 6 bases; unmatched junction bases: 10. Here the CDR3 DNA reads TGTGCCAGCGCCAGCCGGACAGGGGTGGCCGGGGAGCTGTTTTTT. Amino acid sequence: CASASRTGVAGELFF.

This clonotype has a count of ten or more. The V gene is TRBV5-6, the J gene TRBJ2-1; TRBD1 might be the D (5 bases). The germline V and J ends were trimmed by 1 base and 0 bases, with 17 bases remaining between them. Germline V lookup: CDR1 SGHDT, CDR2 YYEEEE. The CDR3 is 18 residues long. CDR3 in amino acids: CASSLRTTARSSYNEQFF. CDR3 in DNA: TGTGCCAGCAGCTTGAGAACGACAGCCCGGAGCTCCTACAATGAGCAGTTCTTC.

This clonotype occurred many times. The genes are TRBV3-1 and TRBJ1-2; TRBD1 is a possible D gene (6 bases). The CDR3 sequence is 14 residues long. Trimming left V 4 bases short and J 4 bases short, with 13 bases between. From germline, CDR1 is LGHDT and CDR2 YNNKEL (reference sequence). In DNA, the CDR3 is TGTGCCAGCAGCCCGAACAGGGAGGCCTATGGCTACACCTTC. Its translation: CASSPNREAYGYTF.

This clonotype appeared a few times. The chain employs TRBV7-2 and TRBJ1-1; tentatively, D is TRBD1 (5 bases). The V end lost 2 bases, the J end lost 1 base, and 11 bases lay between the germline ends. There are 15 residues in the CDR3. Per germline, CDR1 SGHTA and CDR2 FQGNSA. The CDR3 region has the DNA TGTGCCAGCAGCTTAATGGCAGGGACGAACACTGAAGCTTTCTTT. It yields the protein CASSLMAGTNTEAFF.

This clonotype came up many times. The chain combines TRBV10-3 with TRBJ1-2, with a possible D match to TRBD1 (5 bases). V lost 7 bases and J lost 7, with 19 bases in between. Germline V gives CDR1 ENHRY, CDR2 SYGVKD. CDR3 length: 14 amino acids. As DNA, the CDR3 is TGTGCCATCACCCCCCTCCGGGGGGGTGGTGGCTACACCTTC. Translated, it gives CAITPLRGGGGYTF.

As to this clonotype: One end of the junction is discordant with germline, which a read error may explain. The gene calls are TRBV5-1 and TRBJ1-1; D is undetermined. There are 13 residues in the CDR3. Germline assignment: CDR1 SGHRS and CDR2 YFSETQ. In nucleotides, the CDR3 is TGCGCCGGCAGCTTGGGCACAATTGGTGAAGCTTTCTTT. Translation: CAGSLGTIGEAFF.

This chain connects TRBV25-1 to TRBJ2-6, with TRBD2 matching 8 bases. There are 17 residues in the CDR3. V shed 10 bases and J 0 bases; nucleotides not matched to a gene: 11. The V gene's germline CDR1 is MGHDK and CDR2 SYGVNS. The CDR3 coding sequence is TGTGCCACGACGATGATAGCGGGGTTCTCTGGGGCCAACGTCCTGACTTTC. Translated: CATTMIAGFSGANVLTF.

The rearrangement links TRBV5-4 to TRBJ1-1, with TRBD1 as a possible D gene (6 bases). CDR3 length: 14 amino acids. The germline V gene encodes CDR1 SGHNT and CDR2 YYREEE (reference sequence). V shed 2 bases and J shed 0 bases, with 8 bases lying between them. The CDR3 sequence is CASSLQGMNTEAFF. CDR3 coding DNA: TGTGCCAGCAGCTTACAGGGAATGAACACTGAAGCTTTCTTT.

This clonotype was counted at least ten times. CDR3 loop: CSVWGVRGSGTGELFF. CDR3 bases: TGCAGCGTTTGGGGGGTGCGCGGGAGTGGAACCGGGGAGCTGTTTTTT. V usage is TRBV29-1 and J usage is TRBJ2-2, with 7 positions matching TRBD2. The germline V gene encodes CDR1 SQVTM and CDR2 ANQGSEA. J was trimmed by 5 bases and V by 5 bases; bases with no gene match: 14. The CDR3 totals 16 residues.

The chain links TRBV4-1 to TRBJ2-3; possibly TRBD1 for D (6 bases). The CDR3 is 19 residues long. CDR1 is MGHRA and CDR2 is YSYEKL in the germline V gene. V was shortened by 0 bases and J by 2 bases, with 21 bases between the two germline ends. CDR3 sequence reads: CASSQESGSERGTTDTQYF. The CDR3 DNA reads TGCGCCAGCAGCCAAGAGTCGGGATCCGAAAGGGGGACCACAGATACGCAGTATTTT.

This clonotype came up once. One end of the junction does not line up with germline, which may come from a read error. This chain connects TRBV20-1 to TRBJ2-5; unclear D gene. In germline, CDR1 is DFQATT, CDR2 SNEGSKA (reference sequence). The CDR3 contains 14 residues. CDR3 sequence: CSARDLETRENQYF. Here the CDR3 DNA reads TGCAGTGCTAGAGATCTGGAGACCAGAGAGAACCAGTACTTC.

This clonotype was seen at least ten times. This sequence joins TRBV6-2 or TRBV6-3 and TRBJ2-1; TRBD2 is a possible D gene (5 bases). Germline V gene sequence: CDR1 MNHEY, CDR2 SVGEGT. V was pared by 6 bases and J by 6 bases, with 9 bases between. The CDR3 spans 12 residues. The CDR3, as DNA: TGTGCCAGCAGCCTACTAGGCAATGAGCAGTTCTTC. It specifies CASSLLGNEQFF.

This clonotype was counted many times. The chain is built from TRBV12-5 and TRBJ2-5; perhaps D is TRBD1 or TRBD2 (5 bases each). V was clipped by 6 bases and J by 3 bases, with 11 bases between them. Germline V gene lookup returns CDR1 LGHNT and CDR2 FRNRAP. The CDR3 has 13 residues. The CDR3 loop reads CASGRDLEETQYF. For the CDR3, the DNA is TGTGCTAGTGGCCGGGACCTTGAAGAGACCCAGTACTTC.

The chain links TRBV20-1 to TRBJ2-1, with D perhaps being TRBD1 or TRBD2 (5 bases each). Trimming stripped 6 bases from V and 0 bases from J, with 12 bases between. The CDR3 runs to 14 residues. The germline V gene has CDR1 DFQATT and CDR2 SNEGSKA (reference sequence). CDR3 bases: TGCAGTGCAGACGGGACGAGCTCCTACAATGAGCAGTTCTTC. It encodes CSADGTSSYNEQFF.

The gene calls are TRBV7-4 and TRBJ2-3; D possibly matches TRBD1 or TRBD2 (5 bases each). The germline V gene encodes CDR1 SGHVT and CDR2 SQSDAQ. This CDR3 spans 16 amino acids. Trimming shortened V by 6 bases and J by 3 bases, and 19 bases separated the two germline ends. The CDR3 loop reads CASSSPRGVRTDTQYF. The DNA of the CDR3 is TGTGCCAGCAGTTCACCGCGAGGGGTTCGGACAGATACGCAGTATTTT. Full variable domain (missing parts from reference TRBV7-4 and TRBJ2-3): GAGVSQSPRYKVAKRGRDVALRCDSISGHVTLYWYRQTLGQGSEVLTYSQSDAQRDKSGRPSGRFSAERPERSVSTLKIQRTEQGDSAVYLCASSSPRGVRTDTQYFGPGTRLTVL.

This clonotype came up many times. The chain combines TRBV20-1 with TRBJ1-4; a possible D gene is TRBD1 (6 bases). In germline, CDR1 is DFQATT, CDR2 SNEGSKA (reference sequence). The V gene lost 6 bases and the J gene lost 4 bases, with 24 bases spanning the gap. This CDR3 comprises 17 residues. In nucleotides, the CDR3 is TGCAGTGCCCCCGTACGCGGGTGCAGGGGAAATAATGAAAAACTGTTTTTT. Translating it yields CSAPVRGCRGNNEKLFF.

This clonotype was counted ten times or more. V gene TRBV6-5 combines with J gene TRBJ2-3; no reliable D call. V dropped 6 bases and J dropped 6 bases, with 13 bases sitting between them. The CDR3 has 13 residues. Germline CDR1 reads MNHEY; CDR2 reads SVGAGI. CDR3 sequence: CASSLDRRDTQYF. CDR3 sequence (DNA): TGTGCCAGCAGCCTGGACCGGCGGGATACGCAGTATTTT.

This chain links TRBV25-1 with TRBJ2-7, with D possibly called TRBD1 or TRBD2 (5 bases each). V lost 5 bases and J 6 bases, leaving 20 bases between the germline ends. The CDR3 is 15 residues long. Germline V gene lookup returns CDR1 MGHDK and CDR2 SYGVNS. The CDR3 protein is CASSPPGPTWGEQYF. The CDR3 DNA sequence: TGTGCCAGCAGTCCCCCGGGGCCGACGTGGGGCGAGCAGTACTTC.

This clonotype was detected only a few times. The rearrangement joins TRBV5-1 to TRBJ1-1, with 7 bases matching TRBD1. Looked up from germline, CDR1 is SGHRS and CDR2 is YFSETQ. This CDR3 region has 13 residues. J was trimmed by 5 bases and V by 5 bases; bases with no gene match: 6. In DNA, the CDR3 is TGCGCCAGCAGTTACGACAGGGTAACTGAAGCTTTCTTT. This translates into CASSYDRVTEAFF. The full variable domain, rest sourced from reference TRBV5-1 and TRBJ1-1, is KAGVTQTPRYLIKTRGQQVTLSCSPISGHRSVSWYQQTPGQGLQFLFEYFSETQRNKGNFPGRFSGRQFSNSRSEMNVSTLELGDSALYLCASSYDRVTEAFFGQGTRLTVV.

This chain links TRBV29-1 with TRBJ1-4; 8 bases map to TRBD1. This CDR3 is built from 13 residues. V shed 7 bases and J 5 bases; nucleotides not matched to a gene: 6. Per the germline V gene, CDR1 is SQVTM and CDR2 is ANQGSEA. The CDR3 region is CSAGQDYNEKLFF. CDR3 nucleotides: TGCAGCGCGGGACAGGACTACAATGAAAAACTGTTTTTT.

On this clonotype itself: A much bigger clone sits one base away, suggesting this may be a read error. The genes are TRBV11-2 and TRBJ1-2; TRBD1 is a possible D gene (5 bases). V shed 1 base and J shed 4 bases, with 10 bases lying between them. This CDR3 has 14 amino acids. Per the germline V gene, CDR1 is SGHAT and CDR2 is FQNNGV. The CDR3 DNA sequence: TGTGCCAGCAGCTTAGGTAGGGGAGCCTATGGCTACACCTTC. Translated: CASSLGRGAYGYTF.

This clonotype occurred many times. CDR3 loop: CASSLAAQLGYTF. DNA for the CDR3: TGTGCCAGCAGCTTAGCGGCACAGCTAGGCTACACCTTC. This chain links TRBV7-2 with TRBJ1-2; no firm D call. Per germline, CDR1 SGHTA and CDR2 FQGNSA. The ends were cut back, 0 bases at V and 8 bases at J, with 10 bases in the middle. The CDR3 runs to 13 residues.

V usage is TRBV7-2 and J usage is TRBJ1-2; no reliable D call. Trimming cost V 3 bases and J 1 base, with 15 bases left between them. The CDR3 is made up of 16 amino acids. Per germline, CDR1 SGHTA and CDR2 FQGNSA. CDR3 nucleotides: TGTGCCAGCAGCTTCTACAATGAGCAGCTTAACTATGGCTACACCTTC. Protein sequence: CASSFYNEQLNYGYTF.